A selection of T cell receptor beta chains follows, all from one sample in a study of graft-versus-host responses after intestinal transplantation. For these receptors, no antigen is known. Generated by immunoSEQ multiplex PCR, the TCRdb table keeps only in-frame clones and is missing some. The sample lists tens of thousands of clones, more than 85% occurring once. Sequences were derived from unstimulated CD8+ T cells sorted from spleen or lymph node cells, sampled before intestinal transplant. Receptors originate from a human donor who received an intestinal transplant. CDR3s include the opening cysteine and the closing phenylalanine or tryptophan. The order of the fields is J gene, clone size, D gene, CDR3 length, V gene, CDR3 protein, CDR3 DNA. A D gene is named only where the DNA matches it firmly. Expanded clones get a size class; other rows say once, few or many, or leave the size out.

TRBJ2-3	once	NA	13	TRBV5-1	CASSPDSPDTQYF	TGCGCCAGCAGCCCGGACAGTCCAGATACGCAGTATTTT
TRBJ1-5	NA	TRBD1	16	TRBV30	CAWSTLGQGYDQPQHF	TGTGCCTGGAGTACCTTGGGACAGGGGTATGATCAGCCCCAGCATTTT
TRBJ2-7	few	TRBD1	13	TRBV2	CATWDRDAYEQYF	TGTGCCACCTGGGACAGGGACGCCTACGAGCAGTACTTC
TRBJ2-7	NA	TRBD1	14	TRBV29-1	CSCLGTGDSYEQYF	TGCAGCTGCCTCGGGACAGGGGATTCCTACGAGCAGTACTTC
TRBJ2-3	NA	TRBD2	16	TRBV9	CASSVGTSGSTDTQYF	TGTGCCAGCAGCGTAGGGACTAGCGGGAGCACAGATACGCAGTATTTT
TRBJ1-2	NA	TRBD1	14	TRBV5-1	CASSLGTGERGYTF	TGCGCCAGCAGCTTGGGGACAGGAGAACGTGGCTACACCTTC
TRBJ1-2	NA	NA	15	TRBV5-6	CASSFSAVGIYGYTF	TGTGCCAGCAGCTTTTCAGCGGTTGGAATTTATGGCTACACCTTC
TRBJ1-1	few	NA	14	TRBV5-1	CASSPRPGNTEAFF	TGCGCCAGCAGCCCAAGACCGGGAAACACTGAAGCTTTCTTT
TRBJ2-3	NA	NA	13	TRBV14	CASSQVRRDTQYF	TGTGCCAGCAGCCAAGTTAGGAGGGATACGCAGTATTTT
TRBJ2-7	NA	NA	14	TRBV7-2	CASSRKDNSYEQYF	TGTGCCAGCAGCCGAAAGGACAACTCCTACGAGCAGTACTTC
TRBJ2-7	NA	TRBD1	13	TRBV27	CASSLTGAYEQYF	TGTGCCAGCAGTCTGACAGGGGCCTACGAGCAGTACTTC
TRBJ2-7	NA	NA	13	TRBV10-3	CAISEGGGYEQYF	TGTGCCATCAGTGAGGGAGGCGGATACGAGCAGTACTTC
TRBJ1-1	NA	NA	14	TRBV6-5	CASSYRGGNTEAFF	TGTGCCAGCAGTTACCGGGGGGGAAACACTGAAGCTTTCTTT
TRBJ1-1	NA	NA	13	TRBV30	CAWSVPGGTEAFF	TGTGCCTGGAGTGTACCGGGGGGCACTGAAGCTTTCTTT
TRBJ2-1	NA	TRBD2	15	TRBV19	CASTLAGGNYNEQFF	TGTGCCAGTACCCTAGCGGGAGGGAACTACAATGAGCAGTTCTTC
TRBJ2-7	NA	TRBD1	17	TRBV28	CASSPAPGQLTNYEQYF	TGTGCCAGCAGCCCAGCCCCGGGACAGCTAACCAACTACGAGCAGTACTTC
TRBJ1-1	NA	TRBD1	13	TRBV27	CASSDRDSTEAFF	TGTGCCAGCAGCGACAGGGATAGTACTGAAGCTTTCTTT
TRBJ2-4	few	NA	14	TRBV6-6	CASSPAGAKNIQYF	TGTGCCAGCAGTCCTGCCGGGGCCAAAAACATTCAGTACTTC
TRBJ1-2	NA	NA	15	TRBV5-1	CASSLRQGLFYGYTF	TGCGCCAGCAGCTTGCGCCAGGGTTTATTCTATGGCTACACCTTC
TRBJ1-1	NA	TRBD1	14	TRBV27	CASSWQGGYTEAFF	TGTGCCAGCAGTTGGCAGGGGGGATACACTGAAGCTTTCTTT
TRBJ1-5	NA	NA	16	TRBV4-1	CASSQSREGPNQPQHF	TGCGCCAGCAGCCAAAGCAGGGAGGGCCCCAATCAGCCCCAGCATTTT
TRBJ1-5	NA	NA	13	TRBV14	CASSQHGDQPQHF	TGTGCCAGCAGCCAACATGGAGATCAGCCCCAGCATTTT